The 5 T cell receptor beta chains listed next were all sequenced from one sample in a study of blood T cell repertoires in COVID-19. Libraries were prepared by immunoSEQ multiplex PCR; TCRdb keeps only in-frame clonotypes and omits some of them. The data hold 90,000 to 120,000 clones, with around 83% observed a single time. Material: peripheral blood. The source is a man aged 65 to 85 with acute or convalescent COVID-19.

The rearrangement links TRBV3-1 (or the pseudogene TRBV3-2) to TRBJ1-3; 7 nucleotides match TRBD1. CDR1 is LGHDT and CDR2 is YNNKEL in the germline V gene (reference sequence). Trimming removed 4 bases from V and 6 bases from J; junction bases left unmatched: 6. The CDR3 is made up of 14 amino acids. CDR3 amino acids: CASSLQGDLNTIYF. CDR3 DNA sequence: TGTGCCAGCAGCCTGCAGGGGGATCTAAACACCATATATTTT.

Here the CDR3 reads CASRKEGAEEQYF. The DNA of the CDR3 is TGTGCCAGCAGGAAGGAGGGGGCGGAGGAGCAGTACTTC. The chain combines TRBV6-5 with TRBJ2-7; possible D gene TRBD1, 7 bases. The CDR3 consists of 13 residues. CDR1 is MNHEY and CDR2 is SVGAGI in the germline V gene. Trimming left V 6 bases short and J 7 bases short, with 16 bases between.

This chain connects TRBV6-5 to TRBJ1-1, with TRBD1 matching 9 bases. The CDR3 contains 14 residues. The germline V gene encodes CDR1 MNHEY and CDR2 SVGAGI. V was pared by 6 bases and J by 6 bases, with 8 bases of the junction left unmatched. Here the CDR3 reads CASRGTGSTAEAFF. The CDR3 DNA is TGTGCCAGCAGGGGGACAGGGTCTACCGCTGAAGCTTTCTTT.

CDR3 DNA: TGTGCCAGCAGCCAATCGGCGGGGGGTGAGCAGTTCTTC. This gives the protein CASSQSAGGEQFF. This chain joins TRBV16 and TRBJ2-1; the match to TRBD2 covers 8 bases. The ends lost 0 bases at V and 9 bases at J; junction bases unmatched: 1. This CDR3 is 13 amino acids long. Per germline, CDR1 KGHSY and CDR2 FQNENV.

V and J are TRBV14 and TRBJ2-1; 9 positions agree with TRBD2. V lost 1 base and J lost 4; bases outside the gene matches: 14. Germline V gives CDR1 SGHDN, CDR2 FVKESK. The CDR3 spans 19 residues. CDR3 nucleotide sequence: TGTGCCAGCAGCCAAGGAAGTGCGGTCTTGCGGGGGGGGTACAATGAGCAGTTCTTC. This translates into CASSQGSAVLRGGYNEQFF.